These T cell receptor beta chains were read from a single sample in a study of shared clonotypes between healthy human individuals. Profiling relied on immunoSEQ multiplex PCR, and the TCRdb table lists in-frame clones only, not all of them. This sample has some 700,000 clones, with 90% found just once. The source material was memory CD8+ T cells from PBMCs. The receptors stem from a young man in good health. Some clones in this sample may be carry-over from other donors' samples. Each CDR3 is given with its conserved first and last residue. D genes are given only for firm matches.

>-|TRBV29-1
CSVEDTPRRQLRNQPQHF
>-|TRBV4-2
CASSPRWGGDEGGYTF
>-|TRBV6-5
CASSFSETEAFF
>TRBD2|TRBV4-1
CASSPTRTSEQTQYF
>-|TRBV2
CASRVGRLASGNTIYF
>TRBD1|TRBV10-3
CAISETEKQISGTGSAFTEAFF
>TRBD2|TRBV27
CASSSGTSGSYEQFF
>TRBD2|TRBV7-3
CASSSPGLPRIGLAKTGELFF
>TRBD2|TRBV7-9
CASSPRTSGNPQETQYF
>TRBD1|TRBV27
CASSLRQGANFQYF
>-|TRBV11-2
CASSRLAGKNIQYF
>-|TRBV29-1
CSAFGETQYF
>-|TRBV13
CASSLREETQYF
>TRBD1|TRBV2
CASSESRTGGRYEQYF
>-|TRBV7-9
CASSLRSYEENIQYF
>TRBD2|TRBV13
CASSAGLAGYEQYF
>-|TRBV19
CASSNRVNTEAFF
>-|TRBV4-2
CASSQGSGYEQYF
>TRBD2|TRBV14
CASNPLAGGSYNEQFF
>-|TRBV28
CASRATVDYEQYF
>TRBD1|TRBV10-3
CAISATGTGLETQYF
>TRBD1|TRBV7-2
CASSFRQGDYGYTF
>-|TRBV5-8
CASSLVAGWAFF
>-|TRBV11-3
CASSFSYPTDTQYF
>-|TRBV28
CAINHPENTEAFF
>-|TRBV4-1
CASSPSQASPYEQYF
>-|TRBV7-9
CASVGAMNTEAFF
>-|TRBV28
CASSLTGPDTQYF
>-|TRBV11-2
CASSPGLGGFEQFF
>-|TRBV4-3
CASTPGTAAGANYGYTF
>TRBD1|TRBV11-2
CASSSSDRGWDYGYTF
>-|TRBV7-9
CASSLAQDEQFF
>-|TRBV18
CASSPPGPPYEQYF
>-|TRBV5-1
CASSLFYTGELFF
>-|TRBV13
CASSSGYEQYF
>-|TRBV9
CASTSGGRVNEQFF
>-|TRBV7-9
CASSRNNGSYNEQFF
>-|TRBV10-2
CASIPSVAGRGQPQHF
>-|TRBV5-1
CASTRRESYNEQFF
>-|TRBV15
CATSRGGDPLRHTEAFF
>-|TRBV15
CATSRDHRLSSGNTIYF
>-|TRBV9
CASSSRLDTQYF
>-|TRBV9
CASSAVAADLRDTQYF
>-|TRBV27
CASRASWGASNTGELFF
>-|TRBV4-1
CASSHRPSNTGELFF
>TRBD1|TRBV27
CASSLLGGHGYTF
>-|TRBV6-5
CASSWAGETGELFF
>-|TRBV30
CAWSGGPDTQYF
>TRBD1|TRBV28
CASSFLRRGQETQYF
>-|TRBV27
CASSLANAPGELFF
>-|TRBV18
CASSPHLLTPLSTNEKLFF
>-|TRBV19
CASRGINEQFF